These 30 T cell receptor beta chains came from one sample sequenced in a study of blood T cell repertoires in COVID-19 (dated by TCRdb to 2018 to 2021). The library was generated by the immunoSEQ multiplex PCR assay. In its TCRdb copy, this immuneACCESS table keeps in-frame sequences only and misses some clones. Where compared with another copy, unresolved V genes explain less than half of these, and the others have no known cause. Within this sample are under 450,000 clones, with 70% to 90% of them counted one time only. Roughly 12% of the sample is in the top ten clones. Sequencing was carried out using peripheral blood. Receptors originate from a woman between 45 and 60 years old with COVID-19, enrolled during active disease.

The chain recombines TRBV9 with TRBJ1-6, with TRBD1 matching 7 bases. This CDR3 contains 15 residues. After removal of 4 bases from V and 7 bases from J, the junction contained 8 bases not matched to a gene. The germline V gene has CDR1 SGDLS and CDR2 YYNGEE. CDR3 in DNA: TGTGCCAGCAGCTCAATACCGGGACAGAATTCACCCCTCCACTTT. Translating gives CASSSIPGQNSPLHF.

There are a few counts of this clone. The chain links TRBV6-5 to TRBJ1-5; no reliable D call. Looked up from germline, CDR1 is MNHEY and CDR2 is SVGAGI. CDR3 length: 14 amino acids. The ends were cut back, 2 bases at V and 0 bases at J, with 5 bases in the middle. The CDR3 sequence is CASSYDNSNQPQHF. In nucleotides, the CDR3 is TGTGCCAGCAGTTACGACAATAGCAATCAGCCCCAGCATTTT.

The chain employs TRBV4-2 and TRBJ2-1, with 10 bases lining up with TRBD2. Germline CDR1 and CDR2: LGHNA and YNFKEQ. The CDR3 totals 18 residues. Trimming cost V 4 bases and J 0 bases; bases outside gene matches: 9. CDR3 sequence (DNA): TGTGCCAGCAGCCTATCGGCTAGCGGGGGTTACTCCTACAATGAGCAGTTCTTC. It specifies CASSLSASGGYSYNEQFF.

The chain uses TRBV7-9 and TRBJ2-1, with 8 bases matching TRBD1. The CDR3 is 15 residues long. Germline values: CDR1 SEHNR, CDR2 FQNEAQ (reference sequence). The V and J ends lost 5 bases and 0 bases, in that order; junction bases with no gene match: 3. The CDR3 DNA sequence: TGTGCCAGCAGCCGGGACAGGAGCTCCTACAATGAGCAGTTCTTC. This sequence encodes CASSRDRSSYNEQFF.

This chain connects TRBV30 to TRBJ2-1; TRBD2 matches 15 bases. The CDR3 is 17 residues long. The germline CDR1 and CDR2 sequences are GTSNPN and SVGIG (reference sequence). V lost 7 bases to trimming and J lost 0 bases; unmatched junction nucleotides: 7. The CDR3 sequence is CAFAGTSGGRSYNEQFF. The CDR3 region has the DNA TGTGCCTTCGCCGGGACTAGCGGGGGGCGCTCCTACAATGAGCAGTTCTTC.

The chain has TRBV28 and TRBJ1-4; tentatively, D is TRBD1 (5 bases). V shed 2 bases and J shed 6 bases, with 7 bases lying between them. The CDR3 loop spans 13 amino acids. The V gene's germline CDR1 is MDHEN and CDR2 SYDVKM. This CDR3 is CASSLGGDEKLFF. CDR3 in DNA: TGTGCCAGCAGTTTAGGGGGGGATGAAAAACTGTTTTTT.

This CDR3 reads CASSANRGSNTIYF. The CDR3 DNA reads as TGTGCCAGCAGCGCCAACAGGGGGTCGAACACCATATATTTT. The V call is TRBV9, the J call TRBJ1-3, with TRBD1 identical over 8 bases. Germline CDR1 and CDR2: SGDLS and YYNGEE. The length of the CDR3 is 14 residues. Trimming at V came to 3 bases and at J to 7 bases, leaving 6 bases not matched to a gene.

This sequence joins TRBV24-1 and TRBJ2-6; D uncertain. The CDR3 is 15 residues long. Between the trimmed V and J ends, which lost 3 bases and 1 base, there was a span of 6 bases. Germline values: CDR1 KGHDR, CDR2 SFDVKD. CDR3 DNA sequence: TGTGCCACCAGTGATGAGAAGTCTGGGGCCAACGTCCTGACTTTC. Its protein is CATSDEKSGANVLTF.

The chain combines TRBV7-9 with TRBJ1-4; a weak D match, TRBD1 (6 bases). The CDR3 is 15 amino acids. With 4 bases removed from V and 6 bases from J, the gap between germline ends came to 15 bases. CDR1 and CDR2 (germline): SEHNR, FQNEAQ (reference sequence). The CDR3, as DNA: TGTGCCAGCAGCTCTCACGGGACACCTGATGAAAAACTGTTTTTT. Translated: CASSSHGTPDEKLFF.

J is TRBJ2-1 and V is TRBV11-1; TRBD2 matches at 10 bases. Trimming removed 4 bases from V and 7 bases from J; junction bases left unmatched: 7. The CDR3 length is 15 residues. Germline V gives CDR1 SGHAT, CDR2 FQDESV (reference sequence). The CDR3 region is CASSYMSSGGNEQFF. DNA of the CDR3: TGTGCCAGCAGCTATATGTCTAGCGGGGGTAATGAGCAGTTCTTC.

This clone was counted between two and nine times. The chain is built from TRBV9 and TRBJ1-3, with 11 positions matching TRBD1. V lost 3 bases, J lost 3 bases, and 2 bases stayed unmatched. CDR3 length: 15 residues. CDR1 and CDR2 (germline): SGDLS, YYNGEE. The CDR3 reads CASSDGTGGGNTIYF. The CDR3 DNA is TGTGCCAGCAGCGATGGGACAGGGGGTGGAAACACCATATATTTT.

The CDR3 spells CASSTTVPYGYTF. CDR3 nucleotide sequence: TGTGCCAGCAGCACGACAGTCCCCTATGGCTACACCTTC. This chain links TRBV5-6 with TRBJ1-2; the D gene is possibly TRBD1 (5 bases). The CDR3 is made up of 13 amino acids. The V and J ends lost 4 bases and 4 bases respectively, with 11 bases between them. Germline CDR1 SGHDT, CDR2 YYEEEE.

The V and J genes are TRBV5-6 and TRBJ1-1; D gene uncertain. Trimming shortened V by 9 bases and J by 1 base, and 10 bases separated the two germline ends. The CDR3 has 12 amino acids. Germline-derived CDR1 and CDR2 are SGHDT and YYEEEE. The CDR3 sequence is CATFGGNTEAFF. In DNA, the CDR3 is TGTGCCACCTTCGGCGGGAACACTGAAGCTTTCTTT.

This chain links TRBV28 with TRBJ1-3; no reliable D call. The germline V gene encodes CDR1 MDHEN and CDR2 SYDVKM. The CDR3 contains 15 residues. Trimming cost V 3 bases and J 4 bases, with 13 bases left between them. The CDR3 DNA is TGTGCCAGCAGTTTTATGGGAGTTGCGGGAAACACCATATATTTT. It codes for CASSFMGVAGNTIYF.

This chain connects TRBV3-1 (or the pseudogene TRBV3-2) to TRBJ2-2; 8 positions agree with TRBD2. From germline, CDR1 is LGHDT and CDR2 YNNKEL (reference sequence). The V and J ends lost 2 bases and 4 bases, in that order; junction bases with no gene match: 3. CDR3 length equals 15 residues. The CDR3 sequence is CASSQRTSLTGELFF. Here the CDR3 DNA reads TGTGCCAGCAGCCAAAGGACTAGCCTCACCGGGGAGCTGTTTTTT.

The V and J genes are TRBV9 and TRBJ1-5; D remains unclear. Germline V gene sequence: CDR1 SGDLS, CDR2 YYNGEE. The length of the CDR3 is 15 residues. V lost 0 bases and J 4 bases, leaving 11 bases between the germline ends. The chain's CDR3 is CASSVGNSPNQPQHF. DNA for the CDR3: TGTGCCAGCAGCGTAGGGAACAGTCCTAATCAGCCCCAGCATTTT.

V gene TRBV25-1 combines with J gene TRBJ1-1, with 9 bases matching TRBD1. The ends lost 4 bases at V and 5 bases at J; junction bases unmatched: 11. The CDR3 length is 16 residues. Germline V gene sequence: CDR1 MGHDK, CDR2 SYGVNS. Written as DNA, the CDR3 is TGTGCCAGCAGTGTTCTCACAGGGGGCGCGGGGACTGAAGCTTTCTTT. Residues: CASSVLTGGAGTEAFF.

The rearrangement links TRBV9 to TRBJ1-1; tentative D call: TRBD1 (5 bases). This CDR3 contains 17 residues. Germline CDR1 SGDLS, CDR2 YYNGEE. The ends were cut back, 3 bases at V and 4 bases at J, with 22 bases in the middle. CDR3 protein: CASSEMDTPSLATEAFF. The CDR3 coding sequence is TGTGCCAGCAGCGAGATGGACACACCTTCACTGGCCACTGAAGCTTTCTTT.

Details on this clone: Within the sample, other DNA sequences also encode this same CDR3. The chain uses TRBV30 and TRBJ1-2; no definite D call. CDR3 length equals 12 residues. Trimming stripped 0 bases from V and 4 bases from J, with 6 bases between. Germline V gene data show CDR1 as GTSNPN and CDR2 as SVGIG (reference sequence). CDR3 sequence: CAWSVGVYGYTF. CDR3 DNA: TGTGCCTGGAGTGTAGGAGTCTATGGCTACACCTTC.

The genes are TRBV2 and TRBJ2-3, with 11 bases aligning to TRBD2. The CDR3 consists of 18 residues. The V gene's germline CDR1 is SNHLY and CDR2 FYNNEI. J gave up 1 base and V 1 base, and 7 bases lay outside the gene matches. The CDR3 DNA reads TGTGCCAGCAGTGAAGTAACCTTTAGCGGGGGGGGCACAGATACGCAGTATTTT. Translating it yields CASSEVTFSGGGTDTQYF.

This chain connects TRBV2 to TRBJ2-3, with a weak D call TRBD2 (7 bases). This CDR3 is 12 amino acids long. Looked up from germline, CDR1 is SNHLY and CDR2 is FYNNEI. Trimming removed 5 bases from V and 14 bases from J, with 17 bases in between. DNA of the CDR3: TGTGCCAGCAGTCTCCGCGGGGGCCCCCCGTATTTT. Translated: CASSLRGGPPYF.

This clone appeared once. V is TRBV7-3 and J is TRBJ1-4; D is unclear. The ends were cut back, 8 bases at V and 7 bases at J, with 14 bases in the middle. The germline V gene has CDR1 SGHTA and CDR2 FQGTGA. The CDR3 is made up of 13 amino acids. The CDR3 region is CASQEGVGEKLFF. CDR3 sequence (DNA): TGTGCCAGCCAGGAGGGTGTTGGTGAAAAACTGTTTTTT.

The genes are TRBV5-1 and TRBJ2-2; a possible D gene is TRBD1 (6 bases). Germline V gene sequence: CDR1 SGHRS, CDR2 YFSETQ. The CDR3 is 16 amino acids. V shed 1 base and J shed 2 bases, with 12 bases lying between them. The CDR3 nucleotides are TGCGCCAGCAGCTTGACGAACAGGGTTAACACCGGGGAGCTGTTTTTT. As protein: CASSLTNRVNTGELFF.

This clone was counted once. V usage is TRBV5-1 and J usage is TRBJ2-3, with D perhaps TRBD2 (5 bases). The CDR3 has 16 residues. V was trimmed by 2 bases and J by 1 base, leaving 14 bases between them. CDR1 is SGHRS, CDR2 YFSETQ, per germline. Here the CDR3 reads CASSLLGTSRTDTQYF. As DNA, the CDR3 is TGCGCCAGCAGCTTACTAGGAACGTCCCGCACAGATACGCAGTATTTT.

This sequence joins TRBV3-1 (or the pseudogene TRBV3-2) and TRBJ1-2; D uncertain. The length of the CDR3 is 14 residues. Trimming removed 3 bases from V and 0 bases from J, with 8 bases in between. Germline values: CDR1 LGHDT, CDR2 YNNKEL (reference sequence). This CDR3 reads CASSHGIANYGYTF. CDR3 DNA sequence: TGTGCCAGCAGCCATGGTATAGCTAACTATGGCTACACCTTC.

The chain employs TRBV15 and TRBJ2-7; 10 bases match TRBD1. The CDR3 is made up of 15 amino acids. Germline CDR1 LNHNV, CDR2 YYDKDF (reference sequence). V lost 3 bases and J lost 3; bases outside the gene matches: 5. The CDR3 DNA follows: TGTGCCACCAGCAGCGGGACAGGGGAATACTACGAGCAGTACTTC. It encodes CATSSGTGEYYEQYF.

This clone was picked up one time. V is TRBV12-3 or TRBV12-4 and J is TRBJ2-7; no reliable D call. V shed 4 bases and J shed 2 bases, with 9 bases lying between them. The CDR3 is made up of 13 amino acids. Here the CDR3 reads CASSSLVTYEQYF. CDR3 sequence (DNA): TGTGCCAGCAGTTCACTCGTCACCTACGAGCAGTACTTC.

J is TRBJ1-3 and V is TRBV30; no firm D call. V was clipped by 7 bases and J by 8 bases, with 21 bases between them. This CDR3 is built from 14 residues. Germline loops: CDR1 GTSNPN, CDR2 SVGIG (reference sequence). Written as DNA, the CDR3 is TGTGCCTTCCGGACTCTCCAGGTTTTGGACACCATATATTTT. It specifies CAFRTLQVLDTIYF.

The chain has TRBV27 and TRBJ2-6, with D uncertain. This CDR3 has 16 amino acids. Germline-derived CDR1 and CDR2 are MNHEY and SMNVEV (reference sequence). V was trimmed by 1 base and J by 0 bases, leaving 7 bases between them. CDR3 DNA: TGTGCCAGCAGTTTATACCGAGTCTCTGGGGCCAACGTCCTGACTTTC. Its protein is CASSLYRVSGANVLTF.

The chain combines TRBV3-1 (or the pseudogene TRBV3-2) with TRBJ1-6; D is perhaps TRBD1 (5 bases). From germline, CDR1 is LGHDT and CDR2 YNNKEL (reference sequence). This CDR3 spans 17 amino acids. Trimming stripped 0 bases from V and 8 bases from J, with 17 bases between. The CDR3 DNA reads as TGTGCCAGCAGCCAAGACGTCCGTCGACAGCTGGATTCACCCCTCCACTTT. It yields the protein CASSQDVRRQLDSPLHF.